This T cell receptor beta chain was identified during a study of blood T cells in healthy people across ages. Study outcomes and limitations: Diversity of TCR beta correlated strongly with naive T cell percentage. In long-lived donors, naive CD4+ cell counts and diversity exceeded those of aged donors. Older individuals had lower TCR beta diversity per million T cells (the decline was roughly linear).

V lost 0 bases, J lost 5 bases, and 9 bases lay in between. Looked up from germline, CDR1 is SGDLS and CDR2 is YYNGEE. The CDR3 is made up of 14 amino acids. A remark on this clonotype: What it recognizes is unknown.

Combining a sample-barcoded 5' primer with a J-beta primer mix, a second PCR ran for roughly 6 to 12 cycles. A tag from a template-switch adaptor with 12 random nucleotides marked each cDNA molecule. Via MiXCR, TCRdb re-called the 5' RACE reads, giving one row per CDR3 protein. The sample includes some 920,000 distinct CDR3 sequences, roughly half of them seen just once. Material: blood. The V gene is TRBV9, the J gene TRBJ2-1; D is unclear. This sequence was found in a woman aged 55-69 years in good health. CDR3 DNA: TGTGCCAGCAGCGTAGCTACTTCCAACAATGAGCAGTTCTTC. Translated: CASSVATSNNEQFF.